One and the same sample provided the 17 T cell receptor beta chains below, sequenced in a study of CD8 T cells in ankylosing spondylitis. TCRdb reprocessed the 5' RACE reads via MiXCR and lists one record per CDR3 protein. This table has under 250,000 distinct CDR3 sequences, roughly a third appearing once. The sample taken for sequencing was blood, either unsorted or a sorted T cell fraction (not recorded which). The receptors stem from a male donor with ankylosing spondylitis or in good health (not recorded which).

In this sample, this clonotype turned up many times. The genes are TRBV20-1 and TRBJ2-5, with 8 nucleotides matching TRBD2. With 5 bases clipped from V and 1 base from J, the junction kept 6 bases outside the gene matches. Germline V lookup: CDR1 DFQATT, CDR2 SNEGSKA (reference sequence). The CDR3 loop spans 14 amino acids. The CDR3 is CSARTGGVQETQYF. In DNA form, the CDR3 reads TGCAGTGCTCGAACCGGGGGGGTCCAAGAGACCCAGTACTTC.

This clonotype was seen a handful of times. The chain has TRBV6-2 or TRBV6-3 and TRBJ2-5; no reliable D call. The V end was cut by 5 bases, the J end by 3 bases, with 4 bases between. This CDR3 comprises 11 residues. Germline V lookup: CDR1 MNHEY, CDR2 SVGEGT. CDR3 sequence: CASSREETQYF. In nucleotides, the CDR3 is TGTGCCAGCAGTCGAGAAGAGACCCAGTACTTC.

For the CDR3, the DNA is TGTGCCAGCAGTGCCCCCCAGCGGGGGAACGAGGAGCAGTTCTTC. Amino acid sequence: CASSAPQRGNEEQFF. The chain uses TRBV12-3 or TRBV12-4 and TRBJ2-1; TRBD2 matches 8 bases. The trim removed 5 bases at V and 10 bases at J, leaving 13 bases unmatched. This CDR3 comprises 15 residues.

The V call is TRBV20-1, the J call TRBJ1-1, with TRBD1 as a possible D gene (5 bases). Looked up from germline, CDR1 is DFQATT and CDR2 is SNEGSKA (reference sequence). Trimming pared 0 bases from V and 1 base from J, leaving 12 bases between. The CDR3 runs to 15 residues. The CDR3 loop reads CSAREGGEQNTEAFF. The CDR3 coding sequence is TGCAGTGCTAGAGAGGGGGGGGAACAGAACACTGAAGCTTTCTTT.

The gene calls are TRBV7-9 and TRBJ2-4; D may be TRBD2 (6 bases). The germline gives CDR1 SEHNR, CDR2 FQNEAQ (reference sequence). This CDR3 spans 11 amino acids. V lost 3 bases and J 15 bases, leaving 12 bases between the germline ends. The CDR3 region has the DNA TGTGCCAGCAGCTTTGGGGAGGCCCCGTACTTC. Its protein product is CASSFGEAPYF.

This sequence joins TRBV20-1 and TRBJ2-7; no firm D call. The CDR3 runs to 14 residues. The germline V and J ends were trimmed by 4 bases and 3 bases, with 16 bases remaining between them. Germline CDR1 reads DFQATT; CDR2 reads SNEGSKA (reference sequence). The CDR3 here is CSANLLYKSYEQYF. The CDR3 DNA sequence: TGCAGTGCTAACCTTTTATACAAGAGCTACGAGCAGTACTTC.

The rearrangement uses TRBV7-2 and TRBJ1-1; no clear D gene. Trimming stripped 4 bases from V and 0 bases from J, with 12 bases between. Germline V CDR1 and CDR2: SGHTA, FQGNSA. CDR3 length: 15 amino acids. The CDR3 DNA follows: TGTGCCAGCAGCTCTACAGAGTACATGAACACTGAAGCTTTCTTT. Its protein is CASSSTEYMNTEAFF.

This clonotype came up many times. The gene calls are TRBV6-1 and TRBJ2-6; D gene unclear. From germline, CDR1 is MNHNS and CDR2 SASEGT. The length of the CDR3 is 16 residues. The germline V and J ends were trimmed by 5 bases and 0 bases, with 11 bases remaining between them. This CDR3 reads CASSPTSFSGANVLTF. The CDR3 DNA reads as TGTGCCAGCAGTCCGACGTCCTTCTCTGGGGCCAACGTCCTGACTTTC.

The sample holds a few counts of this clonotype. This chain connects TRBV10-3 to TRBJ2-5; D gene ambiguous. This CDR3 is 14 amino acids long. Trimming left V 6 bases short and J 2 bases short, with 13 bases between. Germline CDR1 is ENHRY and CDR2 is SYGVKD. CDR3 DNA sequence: TGTGCCATCAGGGATACCGACGGGCAAGAGACCCAGTACTTC. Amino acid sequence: CAIRDTDGQETQYF.

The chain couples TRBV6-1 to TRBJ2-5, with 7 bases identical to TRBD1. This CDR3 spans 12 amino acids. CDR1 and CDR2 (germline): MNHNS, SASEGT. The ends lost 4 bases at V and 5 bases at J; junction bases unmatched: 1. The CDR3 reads CASSVRGETQYF. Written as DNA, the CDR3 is TGTGCCAGCAGTGTCAGGGGGGAGACCCAGTACTTC.

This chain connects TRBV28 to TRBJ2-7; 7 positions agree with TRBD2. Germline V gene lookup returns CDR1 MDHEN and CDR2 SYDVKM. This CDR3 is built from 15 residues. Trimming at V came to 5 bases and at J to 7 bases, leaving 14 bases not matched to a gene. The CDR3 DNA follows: TGTGCCAGCAGTCTACTCGGATCTTCCGGGGGGGAGCAGTACTTC. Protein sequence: CASSLLGSSGGEQYF.

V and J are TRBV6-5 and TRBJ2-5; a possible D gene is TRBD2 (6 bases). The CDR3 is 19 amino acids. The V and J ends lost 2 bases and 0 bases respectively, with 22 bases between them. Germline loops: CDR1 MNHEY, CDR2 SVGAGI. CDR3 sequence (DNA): TGTGCCAGCAGTTACCGTAACCGAGGGTGGGGGAGGTACCAAGAGACCCAGTACTTC. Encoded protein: CASSYRNRGWGRYQETQYF.

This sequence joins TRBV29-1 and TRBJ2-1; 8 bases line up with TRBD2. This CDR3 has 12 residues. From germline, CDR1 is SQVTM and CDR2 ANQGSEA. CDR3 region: CLAGHSYNEQFF. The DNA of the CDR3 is TGCCTAGCGGGCCACTCCTACAATGAGCAGTTCTTC.

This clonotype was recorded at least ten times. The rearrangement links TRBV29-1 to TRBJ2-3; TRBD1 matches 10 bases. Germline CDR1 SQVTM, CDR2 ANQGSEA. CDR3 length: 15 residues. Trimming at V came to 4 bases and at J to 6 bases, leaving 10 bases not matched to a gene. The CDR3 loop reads CSVVPLGQGPDTQYF. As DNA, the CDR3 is TGCAGCGTTGTTCCCCTGGGACAGGGGCCCGATACGCAGTATTTT.

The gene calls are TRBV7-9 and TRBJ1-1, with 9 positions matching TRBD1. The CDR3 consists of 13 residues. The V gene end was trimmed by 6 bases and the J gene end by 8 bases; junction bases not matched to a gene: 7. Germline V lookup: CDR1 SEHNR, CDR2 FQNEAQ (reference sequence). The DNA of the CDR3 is TGTGCCAGCAGTCCCGGGACAGGGCTCGAAGCTTTCTTT. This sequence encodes CASSPGTGLEAFF.

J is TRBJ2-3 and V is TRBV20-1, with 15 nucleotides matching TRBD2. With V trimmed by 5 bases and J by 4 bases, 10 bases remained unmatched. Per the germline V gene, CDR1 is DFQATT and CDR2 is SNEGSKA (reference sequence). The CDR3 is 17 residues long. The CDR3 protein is CSADGLAGGTAADTQYF. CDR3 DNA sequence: TGCAGTGCTGACGGACTAGCGGGGGGGACGGCCGCAGATACGCAGTATTTT.

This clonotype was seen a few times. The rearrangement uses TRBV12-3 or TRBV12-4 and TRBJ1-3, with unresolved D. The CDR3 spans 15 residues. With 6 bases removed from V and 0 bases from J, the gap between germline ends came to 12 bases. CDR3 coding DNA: TGTGCCAGCAGCAGAGGGAAGAGCTCTGGAAACACCATATATTTT. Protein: CASSRGKSSGNTIYF.